This T cell receptor beta chain is drawn from a study of CD8 T cells in Susac syndrome. At the level of the study: When blood was collected, patients with Susac syndrome were therapy-naive, were taking corticosteroids, or were receiving intravenous immunoglobulin alone.

The CDR3 is 13 residues long. V was clipped by 1 base and J by 7 bases, with 11 bases between them. Germline values: CDR1 SGHTA, CDR2 FQGNSA. cDNA came from about 0.46 to 1 ug RNA primed by random hexamers. TCRdb used MiXCR to reprocess the immunoSEQ multiplex PCR reads, holding one entry per CDR3 protein. The repertoire holds some 180,000 distinct CDR3 sequences, with roughly 94% as singletons. The clonotype comes from a human donor with Susac syndrome. Sequenced: CD4+ T cells from PBMCs. The chain employs TRBV7-2 and TRBJ2-7; D remains ambiguous. This CDR3 reads CASSLDVGLEQYF. CDR3 DNA: TGTGCCAGCAGCTTAGACGTGGGGTTGGAGCAGTACTTC.